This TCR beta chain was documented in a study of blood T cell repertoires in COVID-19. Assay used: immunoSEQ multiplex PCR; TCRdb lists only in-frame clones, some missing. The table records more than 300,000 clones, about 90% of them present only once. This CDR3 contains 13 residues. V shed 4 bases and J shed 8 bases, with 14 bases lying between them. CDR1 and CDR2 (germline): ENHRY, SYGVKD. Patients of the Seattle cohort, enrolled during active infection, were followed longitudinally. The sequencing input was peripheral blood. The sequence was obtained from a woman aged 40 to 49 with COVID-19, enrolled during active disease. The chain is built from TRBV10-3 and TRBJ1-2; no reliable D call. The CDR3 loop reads CAISGQVSRGYTF. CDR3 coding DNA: TGTGCCATCAGTGGGCAGGTCTCGCGCGGCTACACCTTC.